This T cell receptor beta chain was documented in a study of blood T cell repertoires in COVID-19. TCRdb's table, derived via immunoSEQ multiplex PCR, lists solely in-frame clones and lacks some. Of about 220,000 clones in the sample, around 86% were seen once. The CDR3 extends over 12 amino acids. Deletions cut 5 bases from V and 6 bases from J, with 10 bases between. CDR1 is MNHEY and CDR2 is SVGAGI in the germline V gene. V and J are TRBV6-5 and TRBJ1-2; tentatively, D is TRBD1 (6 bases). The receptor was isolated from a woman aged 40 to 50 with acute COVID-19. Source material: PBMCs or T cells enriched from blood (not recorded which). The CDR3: CASSNRVDGYTF. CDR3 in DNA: TGTGCCAGCAGTAACAGGGTGGATGGCTACACCTTC.